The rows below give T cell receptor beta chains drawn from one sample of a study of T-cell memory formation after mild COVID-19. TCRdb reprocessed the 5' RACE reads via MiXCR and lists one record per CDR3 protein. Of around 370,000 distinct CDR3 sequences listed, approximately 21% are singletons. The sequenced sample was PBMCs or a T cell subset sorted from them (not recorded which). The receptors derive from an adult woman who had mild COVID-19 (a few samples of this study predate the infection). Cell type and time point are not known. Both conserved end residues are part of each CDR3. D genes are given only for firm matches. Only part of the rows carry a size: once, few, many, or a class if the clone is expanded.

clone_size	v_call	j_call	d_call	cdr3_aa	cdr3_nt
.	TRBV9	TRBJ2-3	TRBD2	CASSPRSAGGGADTQYF	TGTGCCAGCAGCCCCCGATCGGCGGGGGGCGGGGCAGATACGCAGTATTTT
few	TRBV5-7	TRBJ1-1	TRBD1	CASSSLRGRNTEAFF	TGTGCCAGCAGCTCACTCAGGGGGCGTAACACTGAAGCTTTCTTT
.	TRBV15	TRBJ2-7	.	CATSRAGSGTYEQYF	TGTGCCACCAGCAGAGCGGGTTCCGGCACTTACGAGCAGTACTTC
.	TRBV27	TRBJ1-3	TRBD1	CASSLVGTAAFSGNTIYF	TGTGCCAGCAGTTTAGTGGGGACAGCCGCATTCTCTGGAAACACCATATATTTT
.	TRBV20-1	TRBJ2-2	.	CSARVSATNTGELFF	TGCAGTGCTAGAGTCTCTGCCACGAACACCGGGGAGCTGTTTTTT
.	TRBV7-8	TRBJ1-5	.	CASSLDGTQNQPQHF	TGTGCCAGCAGCTTAGATGGGACACAGAATCAGCCCCAGCATTTT
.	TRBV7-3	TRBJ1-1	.	CASSPQGIGEAFF	TGTGCCAGCAGCCCCCAGGGTATCGGTGAAGCTTTCTTT
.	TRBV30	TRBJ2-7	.	CAWSVKGSSYEQYF	TGTGCCTGGAGTGTTAAGGGGAGCTCCTACGAGCAGTACTTC
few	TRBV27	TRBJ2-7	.	CASSLFPPGDYEQYF	TGTGCCAGCAGTTTATTCCCTCCCGGGGACTACGAGCAGTACTTC
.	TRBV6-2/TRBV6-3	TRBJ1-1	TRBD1	CASSYPIKLGTGRTEAFF	TGTGCCAGCAGTTACCCTATCAAACTCGGGACAGGGCGCACTGAAGCTTTCTTT
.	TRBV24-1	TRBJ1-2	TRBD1	CATSDTGQGYGYTF	TGTGCCACCAGTGACACCGGACAGGGTTATGGCTACACCTTC
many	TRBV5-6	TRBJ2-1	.	CASSLGGSIRHEQFF	TGTGCCAGCAGCTTGGGGGGTAGTATCCGCCATGAGCAGTTCTTC
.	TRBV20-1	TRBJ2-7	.	CSAGLPSSYEQYF	TGCAGTGCTGGACTCCCCTCCTCCTACGAGCAGTACTTC
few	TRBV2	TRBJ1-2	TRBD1	CASSEWDRVDGYTF	TGTGCCAGCAGTGAATGGGACAGGGTGGACGGCTACACCTTC
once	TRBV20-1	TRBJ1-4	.	CSAEQGLELFF	TGCAGTGCTGAGCAGGGGTTGGAACTGTTTTTT
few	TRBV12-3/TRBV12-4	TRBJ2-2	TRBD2	CASRHEPGLARLTGELFF	TGTGCCAGCAGACATGAACCGGGACTAGCTAGACTCACCGGGGAGCTGTTTTTT
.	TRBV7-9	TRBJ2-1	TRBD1	CASRGQGEQFF	TGTGCCAGCAGAGGACAGGGGGAGCAGTTCTTC